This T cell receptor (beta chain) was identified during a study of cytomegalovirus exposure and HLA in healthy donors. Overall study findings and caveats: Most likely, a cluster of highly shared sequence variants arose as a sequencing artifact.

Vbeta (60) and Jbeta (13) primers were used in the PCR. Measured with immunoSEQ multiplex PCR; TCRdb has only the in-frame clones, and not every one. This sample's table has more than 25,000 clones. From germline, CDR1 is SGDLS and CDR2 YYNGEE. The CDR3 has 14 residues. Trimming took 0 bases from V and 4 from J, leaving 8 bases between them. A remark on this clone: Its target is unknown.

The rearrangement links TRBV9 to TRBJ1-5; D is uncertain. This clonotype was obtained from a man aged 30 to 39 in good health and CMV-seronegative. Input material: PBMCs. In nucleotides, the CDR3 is TGTGCCAGCAGCGTAGACGCGGGAAATCAGCCCCAGCATTTT. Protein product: CASSVDAGNQPQHF. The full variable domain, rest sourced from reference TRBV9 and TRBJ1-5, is DSGVTQTPKHLITATGQRVTLRCSPRSGDLSVYWYQQSLDQGLQFLIQYYNGEERAKGNILERFSAQQFPDLHSELNLSSLELGDSALYFCASSVDAGNQPQHFGDGTRLSIL.